This passage covers 30 T cell receptor beta chains from one sample sequenced in a study of T cell responses to AZD1222 COVID-19 vaccine. This table comes from immunoSEQ multiplex PCR, and its TCRdb copy is limited to in-frame clones, with some not included. The profile shows 95,000 to 150,000 clones, approximately 90% of them singletons. The specimen comprised peripheral blood, sampled on day 0 of AZD1222 vaccination. These receptors all stem from an adult in good health.

J is TRBJ2-5 and V is TRBV5-6, with 7 bases identical to TRBD2. This CDR3 contains 14 residues. Trimming removed 2 bases from V and 5 bases from J; junction bases left unmatched: 6. In germline, CDR1 is SGHDT, CDR2 YYEEEE. The CDR3 here is CASSFGGSQETQYF. The CDR3, as DNA: TGTGCCAGCAGCTTCGGGGGGAGTCAGGAGACCCAGTACTTC.

In nucleotides, the CDR3 is TGTGCCAGCTCACCGGAACAGACTGGGGCCAACGTCCTGACTTTC. Its translation is CASSPEQTGANVLTF. The V gene is TRBV18, the J gene TRBJ2-6; no firm D call. Germline V gene data show CDR1 as KGHSH and CDR2 as LQKENI. The CDR3 extends over 15 amino acids. The V and J ends lost 3 bases and 2 bases respectively, with 8 bases between them.

The DNA for the CDR3 is TGTGCCAGCAGCACTAACCCCTTAGGAGAGACCCAGTACTTC. Encoded protein: CASSTNPLGETQYF. V gene TRBV11-2 combines with J gene TRBJ2-5; the D is unclear. Per germline, CDR1 SGHAT and CDR2 FQNNGV. CDR3 size: 14 residues. Trimming removed 5 bases from V and 4 bases from J, with 14 bases in between.

CDR3 in amino acids: CASTRQDDGYTF. CDR3 DNA sequence: TGTGCCAGCACCCGACAGGATGATGGCTACACCTTC. The V gene is TRBV6-1, the J gene TRBJ1-2; D perhaps matches TRBD1 (6 bases). The CDR3 is made up of 12 amino acids. V was clipped by 7 bases and J by 6 bases, with 12 bases between them. CDR1 and CDR2 (germline): MNHNS, SASEGT.

The V gene is TRBV5-1, the J gene TRBJ2-3; D unresolved. Germline CDR1 SGHRS, CDR2 YFSETQ. Trimming took off 0 bases at V and 4 bases at J, with 15 bases between the two ends. This CDR3 region has 16 residues. This CDR3 is CASSLGVTGSADTQYF. The CDR3 coding sequence is TGCGCCAGCAGCTTGGGAGTCACCGGTAGTGCAGATACGCAGTATTTT. The complete variable domain, with remaining parts taken from reference TRBV5-1 and TRBJ2-3, reads KAGVTQTPRYLIKTRGQQVTLSCSPISGHRSVSWYQQTPGQGLQFLFEYFSETQRNKGNFPGRFSGRQFSNSRSEMNVSTLELGDSALYLCASSLGVTGSADTQYFGPGTRLTVL.

This rearrangement joins TRBV6-5 to TRBJ1-2, with D uncertain. Between the trimmed V and J ends, which lost 7 bases and 4 bases, there was a span of 13 bases. Germline CDR1 reads MNHEY; CDR2 reads SVGAGI. The CDR3 covers 13 residues. The CDR3 is CASTRETGYGYTF. In nucleotides, the CDR3 is TGTGCCAGCACTAGAGAGACGGGCTATGGCTACACCTTC.

This clone was counted once. The chain employs TRBV28 and TRBJ2-7; TRBD1 might be the D (6 bases). This CDR3 region has 14 residues. Germline V gene data show CDR1 as MDHEN and CDR2 as SYDVKM. The V and J ends lost 7 bases and 4 bases respectively, with 17 bases between them. CDR3 bases: TGTGCCAGCAACCTCTCGGGGCAGGGGTACGAGCAGTACTTC. This translates into CASNLSGQGYEQYF.

This rearrangement joins TRBV10-1 to TRBJ2-3; either TRBD1 or TRBD2 may fit D (5 bases each). The CDR3 runs to 15 residues. Germline V CDR1 and CDR2: WNHNN, SYGVQD (reference sequence). Between the trimmed V and J ends, which lost 2 bases and 5 bases, there was a span of 14 bases. The CDR3 DNA follows: TGCGCCAGCAGTGAGCTAGGGGCGAGGGAAGATACGCAGTATTTT. Amino acid sequence: CASSELGAREDTQYF.

The chain employs TRBV28 and TRBJ2-2; D unclear. V gave up 6 bases and J gave up 4 bases, with 6 bases separating them. CDR1 is MDHEN, CDR2 SYDVKM, per germline. The CDR3 runs to 12 residues. CDR3 sequence (DNA): TGTGCCAGCAGGCTTAGCACCGGGGAGCTGTTTTTT. This gives the protein CASRLSTGELFF.

V gene TRBV28 combines with J gene TRBJ1-5, with D possibly matching TRBD1 (5 bases). Germline V gene lookup returns CDR1 MDHEN and CDR2 SYDVKM. This CDR3 comprises 17 residues. V lost 4 bases, J lost 2 bases, and 18 bases lay in between. In nucleotides, the CDR3 is TGTGCCAGCAGTTCCTACATGACGGGGGGTGGCAATCAGCCCCAGCATTTT. This encodes CASSSYMTGGGNQPQHF.

The genes are TRBV28 and TRBJ2-7; possibly TRBD1 for D (5 bases). Trimming shortened V by 2 bases and J by 7 bases, and 9 bases separated the two germline ends. The length of the CDR3 is 12 residues. CDR1 and CDR2 (germline): MDHEN, SYDVKM. The CDR3 spells CASSLKGWEQYF. The CDR3 region has the DNA TGTGCCAGCAGTTTAAAGGGGTGGGAGCAGTACTTC. The full variable domain, its missing parts supplied by reference TRBV28 and TRBJ2-7, is DVKVTQSSRYLVKRTGEKVFLECVQDMDHENMFWYRQDPGLGLRLIYFSYDVKMKEKGDIPEGYSVSREKKERFSLILESASTNQTSMYLCASSLKGWEQYFGPGTRLTVT.

The rearrangement uses TRBV19 and TRBJ2-6; tentatively, D is TRBD1 or TRBD2 (6 bases each). There are 14 residues in the CDR3. The germline V gene encodes CDR1 LNHDA and CDR2 SQIVND (reference sequence). Trimming shortened V by 10 bases and J by 1 base, and 11 bases separated the two germline ends. The CDR3 nucleotides read TGTGCCACCGGAGGGGGGTCTGGGGCCAACGTCCTGACTTTC. Protein: CATGGGSGANVLTF. The full variable domain, its missing parts supplied by reference TRBV19 and TRBJ2-6, is DGGITQSPKYLFRKEGQNVTLSCEQNLNHDAMYWYRQDPGQGLRLIYYSQIVNDFQKGDIAEGYSVSREKKESFPLTVTSAQKNPTAFYLCATGGGSGANVLTFGAGSRLTVL.

The J gene is TRBJ1-6, the V gene TRBV30; no clear D. The V gene's germline CDR1 is GTSNPN and CDR2 SVGIG (reference sequence). V was trimmed by 4 bases and J by 9 bases, leaving 16 bases between them. The CDR3 is 14 residues long. The CDR3 here is CAWKVGGSVSPLHF. CDR3 DNA: TGTGCCTGGAAGGTCGGAGGGTCGGTTTCACCCCTCCACTTT.

The chain employs TRBV5-1 and TRBJ1-4; D unclear. Between the trimmed V and J ends, which lost 2 bases and 4 bases, there was a span of 9 bases. Germline values: CDR1 SGHRS, CDR2 YFSETQ. The CDR3 is 14 residues long. CDR3 DNA sequence: TGCGCCAGCAGCTTTCAGGCGATTAATGAAAAACTGTTTTTT. Translated, it gives CASSFQAINEKLFF.

The J gene is TRBJ2-7, the V gene TRBV27, with 11 bases identical to TRBD1. The CDR3 sequence is 19 residues long. Germline assignment: CDR1 MNHEY and CDR2 SMNVEV (reference sequence). The V segment lost 3 bases and the J segment 3 bases; nucleotides outside the gene matches: 16. CDR3: CASSFLLYGTGGPRYEQYF. As DNA, the CDR3 is TGTGCCAGCAGTTTTCTTCTATACGGGACAGGGGGTCCACGCTACGAGCAGTACTTC.

V is TRBV27 and J is TRBJ1-6; D call uncertain. This CDR3 region has 12 residues. Deletions cut 9 bases from V and 10 bases from J, with 13 bases between. CDR1 is MNHEY and CDR2 is SMNVEV in the germline V gene (reference sequence). The CDR3: CASLPRGSPLHF. CDR3 sequence (DNA): TGTGCCAGTCTTCCGAGAGGGTCACCCCTCCACTTT.

The chain links TRBV30 to TRBJ1-4; possible D gene TRBD1, 6 bases. From germline, CDR1 is GTSNPN and CDR2 SVGIG (reference sequence). The V end lost 2 bases, the J end lost 8 bases, and 12 bases lay between the germline ends. The CDR3 loop spans 13 amino acids. CDR3 bases: TGTGCCTGGAGTACAGGGAGGGACGAAAAACTGTTTTTT. Its translation: CAWSTGRDEKLFF.

The genes are TRBV7-6 and TRBJ2-1; a weak D match, TRBD1 (7 bases). Germline loops: CDR1 SGHVS, CDR2 FNYEAQ. Trimming removed 5 bases from V and 3 bases from J, with 17 bases in between. This CDR3 spans 16 amino acids. This CDR3 is CASSQSQGGNYNEQFF. The CDR3 nucleotides read TGTGCCAGCAGCCAATCCCAGGGGGGCAACTACAATGAGCAGTTCTTC. The variable domain in full, with the rest retrieved from reference TRBV7-6 and TRBJ2-1, is GAGVSQSPRYKVTKRGQDVALRCDPISGHVSLYWYRQALGQGPEFLTYFNYEAQQDKSGLPNDRFSAERPEGSISTLTIQRTEQRDSAMYRCASSQSQGGNYNEQFFGPGTRLTVL.

J is TRBJ2-5 and V is TRBV6-5; D gene unclear. Trimming left V 8 bases short and J 4 bases short, with 14 bases between. CDR1 is MNHEY and CDR2 is SVGAGI in the germline V gene. The CDR3 contains 13 residues. In nucleotides, the CDR3 is TGTGCCAGCCATTTAGCCCGAAGAGAGACCCAGTACTTC. Translating it yields CASHLARRETQYF.

The chain carries TRBV6-5 and TRBJ2-5; perhaps TRBD1 as D (6 bases). The CDR3 is 14 residues long. The V and J ends lost 1 base and 4 bases respectively, with 10 bases between them. Looked up from germline, CDR1 is MNHEY and CDR2 is SVGAGI. The CDR3 bases are TGTGCCAGCAGTTACTACAGGGATCGAGAGACCCAGTACTTC. This sequence encodes CASSYYRDRETQYF.

The chain joins TRBV30 to TRBJ2-7; D unresolved. V was pared by 4 bases and J by 5 bases, with 9 bases between. Germline V CDR1 and CDR2: GTSNPN, SVGIG (reference sequence). The CDR3 covers 11 residues. The CDR3 bases are TGTGCCTGGACGGCGGCGAACGAGCAGTACTTC. Protein sequence: CAWTAANEQYF.

V gene TRBV4-1 combines with J gene TRBJ2-1; 10 nucleotides match TRBD2. This CDR3 contains 17 residues. V lost 1 base, J lost 7 bases, and 10 bases stayed unmatched. Per germline, CDR1 MGHRA and CDR2 YSYEKL. As DNA, the CDR3 is TGCGCCAGCAGCCAAGTTTCGGGAGCGGGAGGGGTTAATGAGCAGTTCTTC. Amino acid sequence: CASSQVSGAGGVNEQFF.

This chain joins TRBV16 and TRBJ1-2, with no clear D. Looked up from germline, CDR1 is KGHSY and CDR2 is FQNENV. The CDR3 contains 12 residues. V was trimmed by 2 bases and J by 6 bases, leaving 7 bases between them. The CDR3 sequence is CASSQNTDGYTF. The CDR3 DNA reads as TGTGCCAGCAGCCAAAACACGGATGGCTACACCTTC.

The genes are TRBV10-3 and TRBJ2-4, with TRBD1 matching over 9 bases. The ends lost 6 bases at V and 7 bases at J; junction bases unmatched: 7. The CDR3 has 14 amino acids. Germline values: CDR1 ENHRY, CDR2 SYGVKD. CDR3 DNA sequence: TGTGCCATCAGCTCCGGGACAGGGATCAACATTCAGTACTTC. This sequence encodes CAISSGTGINIQYF.

The CDR3 region is CASSLGGTANYGYTF. The CDR3 DNA reads as TGCGCCAGCAGCTTGGGGGGGACGGCTAACTATGGCTACACCTTC. This chain uses TRBV5-1 with TRBJ1-2; perhaps TRBD1 as D (5 bases). Trimming cost V 0 bases and J 0 bases, with 9 bases left between them. The CDR3 consists of 15 residues. Germline CDR1 is SGHRS and CDR2 is YFSETQ.

The chain carries TRBV19 and TRBJ2-2; D not certain. Trimming took 1 base from V and 5 from J, leaving 8 bases between them. The CDR3 contains 14 residues. Germline V CDR1 and CDR2: LNHDA, SQIVND (reference sequence). The CDR3 DNA follows: TGTGCCAGTAGTATAGGGCTCGGAACCGGGGAGCTGTTTTTT. This encodes CASSIGLGTGELFF. Based on the CDR3 plus reference TRBV19 and TRBJ2-2, the full variable domain is DGGITQSPKYLFRKEGQNVTLSCEQNLNHDAMYWYRQDPGQGLRLIYYSQIVNDFQKGDIAEGYSVSREKKESFPLTVTSAQKNPTAFYLCASSIGLGTGELFFGEGSRLTVL.

This clone was seen only once. As DNA, the CDR3 is TGTGCCACCAGCAGAGATAGGAAGGGGGCCGGGGAGCTGTTTTTT. Translated, it gives CATSRDRKGAGELFF. V is TRBV15 and J is TRBJ2-2; a weak D match, TRBD1 (6 bases). Deletions cut 0 bases from V and 6 bases from J, with 11 bases between. This CDR3 spans 15 amino acids. CDR1 and CDR2 from the germline V gene are LNHNV and YYDKDF (reference sequence).

The J gene is TRBJ2-1, the V gene TRBV7-3; 13 bases are shared with TRBD2. Per the germline V gene, CDR1 is SGHTA and CDR2 is FQGTGA. The CDR3 has 17 amino acids. The trim removed 5 bases at V and 2 bases at J, leaving 6 bases unmatched. This CDR3 reads CASSPTGTSGTYNEQFF. DNA for the CDR3: TGTGCCAGCAGCCCGACCGGGACTAGCGGGACCTACAATGAGCAGTTCTTC. The full variable domain, rest sourced from reference TRBV7-3 and TRBJ2-1, is GAGVSQTPSNKVTEKGKYVELRCDPISGHTALYWYRQSLGQGPEFLIYFQGTGAADDSGLPNDRFFAVRPEGSVSTLKIQRTERGDSAVYLCASSPTGTSGTYNEQFFGPGTRLTVL.

The V and J genes are TRBV3-1 (or the pseudogene TRBV3-2) and TRBJ1-6; no definite D call. Deletions cut 1 base from V and 9 bases from J, with 1 base between. CDR1 is LGHDT and CDR2 is YNNKEL in the germline V gene (reference sequence). CDR3 size: 11 residues. The CDR3 DNA follows: TGTGCCAGCAGCCAAGGTTCACCCCTCCACTTT. As protein: CASSQGSPLHF.

The chain recombines TRBV7-3 with TRBJ2-5; a possible D gene is TRBD1 (5 bases). This CDR3 has 15 amino acids. The V gene's germline CDR1 is SGHTA and CDR2 FQGTGA. V was trimmed by 5 bases and J by 1 base, leaving 14 bases between them. CDR3 bases: TGTGCCAGCAGCCGGACATCGGGCCCCCAAGAGACCCAGTACTTC. It encodes CASSRTSGPQETQYF.